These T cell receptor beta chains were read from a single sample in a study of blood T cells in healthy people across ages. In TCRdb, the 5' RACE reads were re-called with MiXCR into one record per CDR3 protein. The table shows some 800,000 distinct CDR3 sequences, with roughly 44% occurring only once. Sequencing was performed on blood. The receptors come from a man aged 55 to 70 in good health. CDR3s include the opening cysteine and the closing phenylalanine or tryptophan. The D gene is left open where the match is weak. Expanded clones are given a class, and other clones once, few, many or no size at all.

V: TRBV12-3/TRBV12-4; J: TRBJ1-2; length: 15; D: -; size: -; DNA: TGTGCCAGCAGTTTCCCGTCTGGGGCGGCCTATGGCTACACCTTC; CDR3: CASSFPSGAAYGYTF
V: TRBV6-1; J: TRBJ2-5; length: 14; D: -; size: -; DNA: TGTGCCAGCAGCGGGACGGCGCAGAGGGAGACCCAGTACTTC; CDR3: CASSGTAQRETQYF
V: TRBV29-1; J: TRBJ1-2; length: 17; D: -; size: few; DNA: TGCAGCGGTGCCTTACTAGGCAGGGCGGGGGAGGCCTATGGCTACACCTTC; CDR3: CSGALLGRAGEAYGYTF
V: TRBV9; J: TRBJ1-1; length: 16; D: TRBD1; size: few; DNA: TGTGCCAGCAGCGTAGCTACAGGGACAGATGTGACTGAAGCTTTCTTT; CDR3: CASSVATGTDVTEAFF
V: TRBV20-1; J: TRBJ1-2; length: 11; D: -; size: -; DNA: TGCAGTGCTCCTGACACGTATGGCTACACCTTC; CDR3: CSAPDTYGYTF
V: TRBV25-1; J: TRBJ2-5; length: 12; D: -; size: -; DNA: TGTGCCAGCAGTGCAGGGAGGCAGACCCAGTACTTC; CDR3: CASSAGRQTQYF
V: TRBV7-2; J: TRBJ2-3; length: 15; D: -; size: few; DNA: TGTGCCAGCAGCTTAAGCACTAGCCCCACAGATACGCAGTATTTT; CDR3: CASSLSTSPTDTQYF
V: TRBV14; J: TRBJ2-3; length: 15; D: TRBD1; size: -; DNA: TGTGCCAGCAGCCAATTGACAGGGCCCACAGATACGCAGTATTTT; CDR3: CASSQLTGPTDTQYF
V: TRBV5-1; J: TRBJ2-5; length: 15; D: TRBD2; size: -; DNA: TGCGCCAGCAGCGGCTTCGGACTAGTTGCGGAGACCCAGTACTTC; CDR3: CASSGFGLVAETQYF
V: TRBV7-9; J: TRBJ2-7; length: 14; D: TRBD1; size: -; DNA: TGTGCCAGCAGCTTAAGACCAACAGGGGTCGAGCAGTACTTC; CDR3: CASSLRPTGVEQYF
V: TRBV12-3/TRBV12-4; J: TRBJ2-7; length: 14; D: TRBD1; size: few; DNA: TGTGCCAGCAGTTTACGGGCAGGGGGCCACGAGCAGTACTTC; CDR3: CASSLRAGGHEQYF
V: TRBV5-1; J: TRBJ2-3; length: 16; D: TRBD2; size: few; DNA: TGCGCCAGCAGCCACGGGACTAGCAGGACGACAGATACGCAGTATTTT; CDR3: CASSHGTSRTTDTQYF
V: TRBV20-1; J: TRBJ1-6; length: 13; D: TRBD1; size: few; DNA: TGCAGTGCTTTCCGGGACAGTAATTCACCCCTCCACTTT; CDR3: CSAFRDSNSPLHF
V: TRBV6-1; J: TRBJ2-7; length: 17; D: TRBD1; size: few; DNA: TGTGCCAGCATTCAACGGGCCAAGGGACAGCACTCCTACGAGCAGTACTTC; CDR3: CASIQRAKGQHSYEQYF
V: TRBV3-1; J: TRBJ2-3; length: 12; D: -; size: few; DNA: TGTGCCAGCAGCCCCCCTCGTGGGACGCAGTATTTT; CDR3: CASSPPRGTQYF
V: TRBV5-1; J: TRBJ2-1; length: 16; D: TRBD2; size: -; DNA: TGCGCCAGCAGCTTGGTTGCTAGCGGGGCTTACAATGAGCAGTTCTTC; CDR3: CASSLVASGAYNEQFF